This T cell receptor beta chain was identified in a study of CD8+ T cells in alopecia areata. Study findings and constraints: Lesional scalp exceeded normal scalp in clonality, especially in alopecia totalis/universalis.

Researchers picked out CD4+ and CD8+ T cells from PBMCs by sorting. The CDR3 extends over 16 amino acids. Per germline, CDR1 SGDLS and CDR2 YYNGEE. Trimming stripped 4 bases from V and 3 bases from J, with 16 bases between. Reverse transcribed after extraction, RNA yielded cDNA as the sequencing template. Method: immunoSEQ multiplex PCR; TCRdb's copy keeps in-frame clones and lacks some. The table records some 170,000 clones, just under 60% of them present only once. As regards this clone: Its cognate antigen is unknown.

The chain combines TRBV9 with TRBJ2-2; D may match TRBD1 or TRBD2 (5 bases each). The TCR originated in a human donor with alopecia areata. This material consisted of CD4+ T cells sorted from blood, taken at week 0. The chain's CDR3 is CASSPRGDGYTGELFF. In DNA, the CDR3 is TGTGCCAGCAGCCCCAGAGGGGACGGGTACACCGGGGAGCTGTTTTTT.